One sample yielded the 21 T cell receptor beta chains listed below, sequenced in a study of T-cell reconstitution after alpha-beta-depleted transplantation in children. Unique molecular identifiers were used in preparing the TCRbeta library. TCRdb itself ran the PCR reads through MiXCR, one entry per CDR3 protein. The profile covers around 93,000 distinct CDR3 sequences, with 8% to 9% appearing a single time and over 6% taken by the ten largest. Specimen: PBMCs from the stem cell graft donor, collected from the stem cell graft. These receptors came from a human donor who donated a stem cell graft to a child with congenital amegakaryocytic thrombocytopenia.

This clonotype showed up many times. The V call is TRBV18, the J call TRBJ2-1; 7 bases line up with TRBD1. There are 14 residues in the CDR3. Trimming cost V 5 bases and J 6 bases; bases outside gene matches: 7. Germline CDR1 KGHSH, CDR2 LQKENI. The CDR3 sequence is CASSAMTGFNEQFF. CDR3 coding DNA: TGTGCCAGCTCAGCGATGACAGGGTTCAATGAGCAGTTCTTC.

This clonotype was counted at least ten times. This chain links TRBV11-2 with TRBJ1-4; D unresolved. V lost 6 bases and J lost 8, with 13 bases in between. Germline lookup yields CDR1 SGHAT and CDR2 FQNNGV. This CDR3 spans 13 amino acids. The CDR3 DNA follows: TGTGCCAGCAGAACAGTTTTGGGGGAAAAACTGTTTTTT. Translation gives CASRTVLGEKLFF.

To note about this clonotype: A much bigger clone sits one base away, suggesting this may be a read error. This chain uses TRBV5-1 with TRBJ1-1; 7 bases align to TRBD1. CDR3 size: 17 residues. CDR1 SGHRS and CDR2 YFSETQ come from the germline V gene. The CDR3 region has the DNA TGCGCCAGCAGCTTGGGACAGGGTAGGGCCTCAAACACTGACGCTTTCTTT. This codes for CASSLGQGRASNTDAFF.

This clonotype was seen a handful of times. This chain links TRBV18 with TRBJ2-5; the D gene is possibly TRBD2 (6 bases). This CDR3 has 15 residues. Germline V gene sequence: CDR1 KGHSH, CDR2 LQKENI. The V end was cut by 4 bases, the J end by 0 bases, with 12 bases between. This chain's CDR3 is CASSLTSSHQETQYF. As DNA, the CDR3 is TGTGCCAGCTCACTGACTAGTTCCCACCAAGAGACCCAGTACTTC.

This clonotype has ten or more counts. V gene TRBV7-2 combines with J gene TRBJ2-3, with 9 bases aligning to TRBD2. This CDR3 has 16 amino acids. Per the germline V gene, CDR1 is SGHTA and CDR2 is FQGNSA. With V trimmed by 5 bases and J by 3 bases, 9 bases remained unmatched. DNA for the CDR3: TGTGCCAGCAGCATAAAGACTAGCGGCGGGACAGATACGCAGTATTTT. It specifies CASSIKTSGGTDTQYF.

V usage is TRBV29-1 and J usage is TRBJ2-1, with 12 bases matching TRBD2. The CDR3 contains 17 residues. Germline assignment: CDR1 SQVTM and CDR2 ANQGSEA. J lost 3 bases, V lost 4 bases, and 10 bases had no gene match. The CDR3 is CSVAGTSGSELYNEQFF. Here the CDR3 DNA reads TGCAGCGTTGCTGGGACTAGCGGGTCGGAGCTCTACAATGAGCAGTTCTTC.

This clonotype was picked up many times. The gene calls are TRBV7-2 and TRBJ2-1, with 13 bases lining up with TRBD2. Unmatched junction bases numbered 6, after V lost 4 bases and J lost 6 bases. The CDR3 has 16 residues. Per germline, CDR1 SGHTA and CDR2 FQGNSA. DNA for the CDR3: TGTGCCAGCAGCTCCAGACTAGCGGGAGGTGGCAATGAGCAGTTCTTC. Encoded protein: CASSSRLAGGGNEQFF.

The chain combines TRBV6-5 with TRBJ2-5; no clear D. The CDR3 totals 14 residues. Per the germline V gene, CDR1 is MNHEY and CDR2 is SVGAGI. Trimming pared 6 bases from V and 3 bases from J, leaving 14 bases between. CDR3 residues: CASRLVSSKETQYF. For the CDR3, the DNA is TGTGCCAGCAGACTCGTCAGCTCCAAAGAGACCCAGTACTTC.

This clonotype was found many times. The J gene is TRBJ2-1, the V gene TRBV20-1; 9 nucleotides line up with TRBD1. CDR3 length equals 16 residues. The germline CDR1 and CDR2 sequences are DFQATT and SNEGSKA (reference sequence). The V and J ends lost 6 bases and 7 bases, in that order; junction bases with no gene match: 16. CDR3 sequence: CSAGTGGGGGSNEQFF. CDR3 in DNA: TGCAGTGCCGGAACAGGGGGCGGGGGAGGCTCAAATGAGCAGTTCTTC.

This clonotype has ten or more counts. The chain recombines TRBV5-1 with TRBJ2-1, with 10 bases aligning to TRBD2. The CDR3 has 15 amino acids. Trimming removed 4 bases from V and 10 bases from J; junction bases left unmatched: 11. Germline loops: CDR1 SGHRS, CDR2 YFSETQ. CDR3 DNA sequence: TGCGCCAGCAGCGCGAAAGCGGGGGGGCCTCGCGAGCAGTTCTTC. It yields the protein CASSAKAGGPREQFF.

In its sample, this clonotype was seen a few times. The chain uses TRBV19 and TRBJ2-1; perhaps TRBD1 as D (5 bases). Germline CDR1 and CDR2: LNHDA and SQIVND (reference sequence). The ends were cut back, 2 bases at V and 4 bases at J, with 12 bases in the middle. This CDR3 spans 15 amino acids. The CDR3 here is CASSIKGWLYNEQFF. CDR3 nucleotide sequence: TGTGCCAGTAGTATAAAGGGGTGGCTATACAATGAGCAGTTCTTC.

The V gene is TRBV2, the J gene TRBJ2-6; D is possibly TRBD1 or TRBD2 (5 bases each). This CDR3 is built from 16 residues. In germline, CDR1 is SNHLY, CDR2 FYNNEI. Trimming took off 5 bases at V and 2 bases at J, with 13 bases between the two ends. CDR3 region: CASSTMGTAGANVLTF. The CDR3 DNA reads TGTGCCAGCAGTACAATGGGGACGGCTGGGGCCAACGTCCTGACTTTC.

This clonotype was observed at least ten times. Written as DNA, the CDR3 is TGTGCCAGCAGTTTCGCCGGGGGTGGCTACACCTTC. Residues: CASSFAGGGYTF. This chain links TRBV6-5 with TRBJ1-2; the D gene is possibly TRBD1 (5 bases). Germline loops: CDR1 MNHEY, CDR2 SVGAGI. V dropped 4 bases and J dropped 7 bases, with 10 bases sitting between them. The CDR3 consists of 12 residues.

This clonotype occurred many times. The chain employs TRBV20-1 and TRBJ2-1, with 11 bases matching TRBD2. This CDR3 spans 16 amino acids. CDR1 and CDR2 (germline): DFQATT, SNEGSKA (reference sequence). V was clipped by 0 bases and J by 6 bases; unmatched bases: 7. CDR3 bases: TGCAGTGCTAGAGATCGCCGACTAGCGGGGCTCAATGAGCAGTTCTTC. It specifies CSARDRRLAGLNEQFF.

There are many counts of this clonotype. The CDR3 spells CASSLDRGARGRTPRETQYF. The CDR3 DNA reads as TGTGCCAGCAGCTTAGACCGGGGGGCGCGGGGGAGAACCCCCCGGGAGACCCAGTACTTC. The rearrangement joins TRBV11-2 to TRBJ2-5; tentative D call: TRBD2 (7 bases). This CDR3 region has 20 residues. Between the trimmed V and J ends, which lost 0 bases and 5 bases, there was a span of 28 bases. In germline, CDR1 is SGHAT, CDR2 FQNNGV.

This clonotype came up many times. The chain recombines TRBV4-1 with TRBJ2-3, with D perhaps assigned TRBD1 or TRBD2 (5 bases each). This CDR3 comprises 17 residues. V lost 1 base and J lost 5, with 19 bases in between. CDR1 and CDR2 (germline): MGHRA, YSYEKL. CDR3 loop: CASSQVANGAGRDTQYF. In nucleotides, the CDR3 is TGCGCCAGCAGCCAAGTCGCTAACGGGGCTGGGAGAGATACGCAGTATTTT.

This clonotype was counted between two and nine times. The V call is TRBV6-1, the J call TRBJ2-5; the match to TRBD2 covers 9 bases. Unmatched junction bases numbered 5, after V lost 7 bases and J lost 2 bases. Germline CDR1 and CDR2: MNHNS and SASEGT. The CDR3 runs 14 residues. CDR3 sequence (DNA): TGTGCCAGCAATGGTAGCGGGAGACAAGAGACCCAGTACTTC. It is translated as CASNGSGRQETQYF.

There are many counts of this clonotype. This chain uses TRBV20-1 with TRBJ2-1; 7 bases align to TRBD2. The J segment lost 4 bases and the V segment lost 3 bases, leaving 12 bases of the junction unmatched. Germline V gene data show CDR1 as DFQATT and CDR2 as SNEGSKA (reference sequence). This CDR3 region has 16 residues. The CDR3: CSARGGTPDAYNEQFF. In DNA form, the CDR3 reads TGCAGTGCTAGGGGGGGGACTCCGGACGCGTACAATGAGCAGTTCTTC.

This clonotype has at least ten counts. This chain links TRBV6-5 with TRBJ1-1; TRBD1 aligns across 7 bases. CDR3 length equals 15 residues. Germline CDR1 is MNHEY and CDR2 is SVGAGI. V shed 6 bases, J shed 4 bases, and the junction held 11 bases outside the gene matches. DNA of the CDR3: TGTGCCAGCAGCTTGACAGGGTCCAGGATCACTGAAGCTTTCTTT. Its translation: CASSLTGSRITEAFF.

This clonotype was detected many times. The V call is TRBV12-3 or TRBV12-4, the J call TRBJ2-7; tentatively, D is TRBD1 (7 bases). The germline V and J ends were trimmed by 2 bases and 4 bases, with 21 bases remaining between them. This CDR3 has 17 residues. The CDR3: CASSLSARTGGAYEQYF. Here the CDR3 DNA reads TGTGCCAGCAGTTTATCGGCTAGGACAGGAGGGGCTTACGAGCAGTACTTC.

Many counts were recorded for this clonotype. This chain joins TRBV7-2 and TRBJ2-1; D is uncertain. Germline values: CDR1 SGHTA, CDR2 FQGNSA. With 2 bases removed from V and 6 bases from J, the gap between germline ends came to 11 bases. The CDR3 is made up of 14 amino acids. CDR3 DNA sequence: TGTGCCAGCAGCTTAACCGCAGGTGTCAATGAGCAGTTCTTC. Encoded protein: CASSLTAGVNEQFF.